The TCR beta chain described here comes from a study of identical twins. This clonotype was seen ten or more times. The germline gives CDR1 DFQATT, CDR2 SNEGSKA (reference sequence). The CDR3 has 14 amino acids. V lost 3 bases and J lost 3, with 15 bases in between. The authors used template switching to add a universal primer site and gave cDNA unique molecular identifiers. TCRdb recomputed calls from the 5' RACE reads with MiXCR, one row per CDR3 protein. The sample yields some 560,000 distinct CDR3 sequences, more than 9% seen once. The sample also formed part of further work on yellow fever vaccine responses in identical twins.

This chain joins TRBV20-1 and TRBJ2-7; tentatively, D is TRBD2 (6 bases). The sequenced sample consisted of PBMCs. The receptor was isolated from a woman aged 18-29 years in good health. CDR3 sequence (DNA): TGCAGTGCTAGCGGGAGTATACCCGACTACGAGCAGTACTTC. It yields the protein CSASGSIPDYEQYF.